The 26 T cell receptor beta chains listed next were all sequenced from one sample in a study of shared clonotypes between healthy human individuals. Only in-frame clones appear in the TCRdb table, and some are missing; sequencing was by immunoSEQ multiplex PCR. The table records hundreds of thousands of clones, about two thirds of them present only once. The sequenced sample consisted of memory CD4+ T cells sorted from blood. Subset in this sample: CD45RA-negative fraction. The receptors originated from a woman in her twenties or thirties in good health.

The CDR3 region has the DNA TGCGCCAGCAGCCTTTCGGACAAACCTAACTATGGCTACACCTTC. Translating gives CASSLSDKPNYGYTF. The chain links TRBV5-1 to TRBJ1-2, with D possibly TRBD1 on 5 matching bases. With 4 bases removed from V and 0 bases from J, the gap between germline ends came to 13 bases. This CDR3 is 15 amino acids long. CDR1 is SGHRS and CDR2 is YFSETQ in the germline V gene.

The CDR3 reads CASSLLYGGLIQPQHF. The DNA of the CDR3 is TGTGCCAGCAGTTTGCTGTACGGAGGGTTGATCCAGCCCCAGCATTTT. The chain uses TRBV28 and TRBJ1-5; D gene ambiguous. Germline lookup yields CDR1 MDHEN and CDR2 SYDVKM. This CDR3 has 16 amino acids. Trimming took 3 bases from V and 7 from J, leaving 19 bases between them.

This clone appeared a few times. CDR3 sequence reads: CASSPQVETYEQYF. CDR3 bases: TGTGCCAGCTCACCACAGGTAGAGACCTACGAGCAGTACTTC. The chain uses TRBV18 and TRBJ2-7; D is unclear. Germline assignment: CDR1 KGHSH and CDR2 LQKENI. The CDR3 is made up of 14 amino acids. Trimming left V 1 base short and J 2 bases short, with 9 bases between.

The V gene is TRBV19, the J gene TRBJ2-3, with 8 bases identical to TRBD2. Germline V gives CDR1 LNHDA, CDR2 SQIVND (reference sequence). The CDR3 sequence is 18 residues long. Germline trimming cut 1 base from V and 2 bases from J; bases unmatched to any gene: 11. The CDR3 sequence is CASSIGRDGRALTDTQYF. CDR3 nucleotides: TGTGCCAGTAGTATAGGGCGCGACGGGAGGGCCCTCACAGATACGCAGTATTTT. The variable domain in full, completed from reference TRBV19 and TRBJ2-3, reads DGGITQSPKYLFRKEGQNVTLSCEQNLNHDAMYWYRQDPGQGLRLIYYSQIVNDFQKGDIAEGYSVSREKKESFPLTVTSAQKNPTAFYLCASSIGRDGRALTDTQYFGPGTRLTVL.

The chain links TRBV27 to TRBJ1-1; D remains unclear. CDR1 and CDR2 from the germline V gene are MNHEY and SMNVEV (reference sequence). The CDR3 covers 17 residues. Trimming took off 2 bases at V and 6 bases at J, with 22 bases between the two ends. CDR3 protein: CASSLAVPGFGAPEAFF. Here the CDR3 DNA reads TGTGCCAGCAGTTTAGCCGTGCCAGGTTTTGGCGCCCCTGAAGCTTTCTTT.

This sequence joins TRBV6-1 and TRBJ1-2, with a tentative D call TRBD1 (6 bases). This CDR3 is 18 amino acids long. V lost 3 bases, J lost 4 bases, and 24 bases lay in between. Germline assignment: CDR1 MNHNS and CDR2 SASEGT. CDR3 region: CASSEATRNRAQLYGYTF. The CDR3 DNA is TGTGCCAGCAGTGAGGCAACCAGGAACAGGGCTCAGCTCTATGGCTACACCTTC.

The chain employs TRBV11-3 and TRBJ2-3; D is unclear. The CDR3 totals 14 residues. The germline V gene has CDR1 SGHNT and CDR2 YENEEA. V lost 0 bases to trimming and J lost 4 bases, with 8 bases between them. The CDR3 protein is CASSLDLQADTQYF. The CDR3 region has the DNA TGTGCCAGCAGCTTAGATCTCCAGGCAGATACGCAGTATTTT.

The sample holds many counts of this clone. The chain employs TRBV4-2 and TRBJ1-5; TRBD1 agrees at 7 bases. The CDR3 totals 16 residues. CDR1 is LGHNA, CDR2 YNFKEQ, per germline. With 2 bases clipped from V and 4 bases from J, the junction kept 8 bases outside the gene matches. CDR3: CASSQQTGSNNQPQHF. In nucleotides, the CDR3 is TGTGCCAGCAGCCAACAGACAGGGTCTAATAATCAGCCCCAGCATTTT.

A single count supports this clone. The CDR3 DNA reads as TGTGCTAGTGGTTTGGTACTTGTCGGGGACAGGGCCACTGAAGCTTTCTTT. It codes for CASGLVLVGDRATEAFF. The rearrangement joins TRBV12-5 to TRBJ1-1; 9 bases line up with TRBD1. This CDR3 spans 17 amino acids. The V gene's germline CDR1 is LGHNT and CDR2 FRNRAP. Trimming cost V 0 bases and J 4 bases; bases outside gene matches: 9.

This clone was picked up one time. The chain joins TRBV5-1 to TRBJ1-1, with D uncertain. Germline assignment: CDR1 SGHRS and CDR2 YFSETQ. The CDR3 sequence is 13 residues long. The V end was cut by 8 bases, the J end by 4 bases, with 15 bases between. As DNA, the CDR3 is TGCGCCAGTCGGGCAGACTATATCACTGAAGCTTTCTTT. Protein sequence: CASRADYITEAFF. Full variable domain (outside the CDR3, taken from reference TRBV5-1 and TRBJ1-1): KAGVTQTPRYLIKTRGQQVTLSCSPISGHRSVSWYQQTPGQGLQFLFEYFSETQRNKGNFPGRFSGRQFSNSRSEMNVSTLELGDSALYLCASRADYITEAFFGQGTRLTVV.

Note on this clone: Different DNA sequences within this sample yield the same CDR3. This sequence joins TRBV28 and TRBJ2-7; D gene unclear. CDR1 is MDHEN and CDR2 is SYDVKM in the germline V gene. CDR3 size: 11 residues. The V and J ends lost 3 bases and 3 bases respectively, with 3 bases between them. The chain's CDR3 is CASSFRYEQYF. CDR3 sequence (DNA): TGTGCCAGCAGTTTTCGCTACGAGCAGTACTTC. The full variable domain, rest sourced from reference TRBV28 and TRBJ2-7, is DVKVTQSSRYLVKRTGEKVFLECVQDMDHENMFWYRQDPGLGLRLIYFSYDVKMKEKGDIPEGYSVSREKKERFSLILESASTNQTSMYLCASSFRYEQYFGPGTRLTVT.

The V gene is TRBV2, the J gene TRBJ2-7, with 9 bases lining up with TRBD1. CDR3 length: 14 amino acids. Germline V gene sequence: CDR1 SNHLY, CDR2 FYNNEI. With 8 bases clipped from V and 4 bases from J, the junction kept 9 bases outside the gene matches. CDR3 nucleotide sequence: TGTGCCAGCTCCCCGGACAGGGGTAGGTACGAGCAGTACTTC. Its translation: CASSPDRGRYEQYF. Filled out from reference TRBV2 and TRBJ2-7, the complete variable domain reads EPEVTQTPSHQVTQMGQEVILRCVPISNHLYFYWYRQILGQKVEFLVSFYNNEISEKSEIFDDQFSVERPDGSNFTLKIRSTKLEDSAMYFCASSPDRGRYEQYFGPGTRLTVT.

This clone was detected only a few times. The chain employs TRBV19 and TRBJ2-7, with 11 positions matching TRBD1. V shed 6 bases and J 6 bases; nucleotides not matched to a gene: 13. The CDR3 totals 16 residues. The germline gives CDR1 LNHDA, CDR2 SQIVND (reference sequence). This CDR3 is CASSPRGQGGWGEQYF. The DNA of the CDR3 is TGTGCCAGTAGCCCCCGGGGACAGGGGGGCTGGGGCGAGCAGTACTTC.

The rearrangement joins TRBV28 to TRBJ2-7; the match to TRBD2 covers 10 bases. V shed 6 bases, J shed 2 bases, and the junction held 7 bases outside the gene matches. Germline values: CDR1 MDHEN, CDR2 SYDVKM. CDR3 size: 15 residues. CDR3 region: CASRPGLAEAYEQYF. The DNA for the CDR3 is TGTGCCAGCAGGCCTGGACTAGCGGAAGCCTACGAGCAGTACTTC.

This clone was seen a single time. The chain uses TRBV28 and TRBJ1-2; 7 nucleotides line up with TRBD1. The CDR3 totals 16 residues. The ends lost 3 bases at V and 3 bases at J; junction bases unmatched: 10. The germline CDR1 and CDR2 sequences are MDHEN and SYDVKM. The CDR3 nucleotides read TGTGCCAGCAGTTTCTACTCAACAGGGGCGGACTATGGCTACACCTTC. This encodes CASSFYSTGADYGYTF.

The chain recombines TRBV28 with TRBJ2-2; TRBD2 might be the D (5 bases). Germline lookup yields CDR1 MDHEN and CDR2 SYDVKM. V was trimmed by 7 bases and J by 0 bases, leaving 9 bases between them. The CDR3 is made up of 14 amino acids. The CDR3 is CASTSGTNTGELFF. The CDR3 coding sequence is TGTGCCAGCACCAGCGGAACGAACACCGGGGAGCTGTTTTTT.

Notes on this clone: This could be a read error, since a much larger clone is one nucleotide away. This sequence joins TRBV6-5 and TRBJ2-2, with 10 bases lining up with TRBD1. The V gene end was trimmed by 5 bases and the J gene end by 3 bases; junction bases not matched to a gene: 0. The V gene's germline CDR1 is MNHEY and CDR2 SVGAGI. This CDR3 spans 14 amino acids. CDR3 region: CASSGTGDTGELFF. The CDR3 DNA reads TGTGCCAGCAGTGGGACAGGGGACACCGGGGAGCTGTTTTTT.

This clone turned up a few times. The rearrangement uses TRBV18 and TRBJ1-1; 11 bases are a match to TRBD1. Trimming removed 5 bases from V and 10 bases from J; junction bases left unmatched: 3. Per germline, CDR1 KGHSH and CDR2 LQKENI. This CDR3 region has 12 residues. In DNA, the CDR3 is TGTGCCAGCTCAGGGACAGGGGGGGGAGCTTTCTTT. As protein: CASSGTGGGAFF.

The chain's CDR3 is CASSLGGNSIQQYF. The CDR3 DNA reads TGTGCCAGCAGCTTGGGCGGGAATTCCATCCAGCAGTACTTC. The J gene is TRBJ2-7, the V gene TRBV7-6, with D perhaps TRBD2 (6 bases). CDR1 and CDR2 (germline): SGHVS, FNYEAQ. The CDR3 covers 14 residues. With 3 bases removed from V and 8 bases from J, the gap between germline ends came to 17 bases.

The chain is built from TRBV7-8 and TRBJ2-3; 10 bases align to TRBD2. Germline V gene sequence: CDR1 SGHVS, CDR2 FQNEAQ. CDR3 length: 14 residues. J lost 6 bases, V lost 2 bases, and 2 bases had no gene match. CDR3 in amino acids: CASSLFSGGDTQYF. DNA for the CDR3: TGTGCCAGCAGCTTATTTAGCGGGGGGGATACGCAGTATTTT.

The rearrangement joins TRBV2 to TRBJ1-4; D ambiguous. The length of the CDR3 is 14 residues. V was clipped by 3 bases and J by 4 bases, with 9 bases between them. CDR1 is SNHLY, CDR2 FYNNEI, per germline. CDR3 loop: CASSDLQLNEKLFF. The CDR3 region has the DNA TGTGCCAGCAGTGATCTACAGCTTAATGAAAAACTGTTTTTT.

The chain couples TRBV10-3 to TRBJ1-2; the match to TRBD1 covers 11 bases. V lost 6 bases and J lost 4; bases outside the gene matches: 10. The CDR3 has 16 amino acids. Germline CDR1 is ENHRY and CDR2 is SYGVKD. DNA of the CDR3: TGTGCCATCAGCGAACGTGGACAGGGGGCAAGCTATGGCTACACCTTC. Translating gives CAISERGQGASYGYTF.

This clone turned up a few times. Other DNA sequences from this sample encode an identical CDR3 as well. This CDR3 is CASSRQGYYNEQFF. As DNA, the CDR3 is TGTGCCAGCAGTCGACAGGGGTACTACAATGAGCAGTTCTTC. The V gene is TRBV27, the J gene TRBJ2-1; the match to TRBD1 covers 8 bases. V shed 5 bases, J shed 3 bases, and the junction held 3 bases outside the gene matches. This CDR3 region has 14 residues. Germline-derived CDR1 and CDR2 are MNHEY and SMNVEV (reference sequence).

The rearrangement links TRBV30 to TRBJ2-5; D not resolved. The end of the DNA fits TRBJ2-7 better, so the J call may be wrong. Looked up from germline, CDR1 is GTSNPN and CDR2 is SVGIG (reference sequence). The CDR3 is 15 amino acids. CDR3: CAWSYRQTLSYEQYF. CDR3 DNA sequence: TGTGCCTGGAGCTATCGGCAGACACTCTCCTACGAGCAGTACTTC.

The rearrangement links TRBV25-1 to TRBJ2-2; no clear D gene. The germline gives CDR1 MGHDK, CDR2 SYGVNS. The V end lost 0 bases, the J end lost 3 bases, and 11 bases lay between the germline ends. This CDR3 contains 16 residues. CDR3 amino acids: CASSEYATGHTGELFF. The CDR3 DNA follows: TGTGCCAGCAGTGAATACGCGACTGGTCACACCGGGGAGCTGTTTTTT.

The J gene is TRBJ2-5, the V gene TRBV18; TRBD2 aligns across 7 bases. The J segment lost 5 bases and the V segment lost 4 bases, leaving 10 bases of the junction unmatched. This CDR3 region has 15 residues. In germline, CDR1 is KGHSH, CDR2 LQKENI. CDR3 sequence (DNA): TGTGCCAGCTCACGAGGGCGGGGGTCGCAGGAGACCCAGTACTTC. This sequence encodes CASSRGRGSQETQYF.